The clone carrying this T cell receptor (beta chain) has at least ten counts. Its target is not known. This sample was taken from a study of T cells after yellow fever vaccination. Trimming cost V 3 bases and J 2 bases, with 11 bases left between them. CDR3 length equals 16 residues. Germline CDR1 and CDR2: MNHEY and SMNVEV (reference sequence). For TCR, cDNA came from 5'RACE template switching, which added a universal primer site and UMIs. Each CDR3 protein is one row after TCRdb ran MiXCR on the 5' RACE reads. The profile covers some 340,000 distinct CDR3 sequences, with about 4% appearing a single time and 20% to 25% taken by the ten largest. Points from the study as a whole: CD4 and CD8 compartments shared a small share of clonotypes, likely from convergent recombination.

The sequence came from a man aged 18-30 years who received the YFV17D yellow fever vaccine. The sequenced sample was PBMCs, obtained 5 days after the yellow fever booster vaccination. The chain carries TRBV27 and TRBJ2-6; a possible D gene is TRBD1 (6 bases). This CDR3 reads CASSFNRAAGANVLTF. The CDR3 bases are TGTGCCAGCAGTTTTAACAGGGCCGCTGGGGCCAACGTCCTGACTTTC.